The T cell receptor (beta chain) described here comes from a study of vaccination and CD4 T cells after COVID-19. Study background: Participants were administered two doses of either the BNT162b2 or the mRNA-1273 vaccine.

As regards this clonotype: What it binds is unknown.

Once obtained from cultured CD4+ T cells, the DNA was sequenced using the Oncomine TCR Beta short-read assay. Genomic DNA was taken out of cultured CD4+ T cells by extraction. Via MiXCR, TCRdb re-called the PCR reads, giving one row per CDR3 protein. The table records some 9,100 distinct CDR3 sequences, more than 35% of them present only once. Noted treatment: roughly ten-day PBMC culture with coronavirus spike peptide pools or control peptides (ViraFEST assay). Gathering of the CD4+ T cells, from the unexposed donor, took place before the COVID-19 pandemic (2011-2018). Half-medium changes with fresh IL-2 medium occurred on days 3 and 7. CDR1 LGHNA and CDR2 YNFKEQ come from the germline V gene. The CDR3 is 15 amino acids. The V and J ends lost 0 bases and 2 bases respectively, with 9 bases between them.

This sequence joins TRBV4-2 and TRBJ2-3; D uncertain. The sequencing sample was made of CD4+ T cells from blood, cultured in vitro. This TCR was recovered from a human donor in good health. This CDR3 is CASSQDFQNTDTQYF. In DNA form, the CDR3 reads TGTGCCAGCAGCCAAGATTTCCAGAACACAGATACGCAGTATTTT.